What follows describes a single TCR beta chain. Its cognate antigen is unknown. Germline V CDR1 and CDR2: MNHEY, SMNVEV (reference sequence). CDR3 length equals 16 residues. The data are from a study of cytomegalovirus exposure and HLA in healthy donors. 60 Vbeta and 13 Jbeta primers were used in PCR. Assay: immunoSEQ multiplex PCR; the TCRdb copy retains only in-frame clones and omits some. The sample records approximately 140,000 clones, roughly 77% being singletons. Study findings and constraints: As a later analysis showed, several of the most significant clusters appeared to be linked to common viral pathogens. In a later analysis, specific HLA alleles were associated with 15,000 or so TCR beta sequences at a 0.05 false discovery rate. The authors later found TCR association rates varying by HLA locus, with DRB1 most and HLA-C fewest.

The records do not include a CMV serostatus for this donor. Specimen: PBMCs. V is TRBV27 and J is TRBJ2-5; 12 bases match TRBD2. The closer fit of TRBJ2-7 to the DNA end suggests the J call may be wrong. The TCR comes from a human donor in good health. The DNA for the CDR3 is TGTGCCAGCAGTGCCCTTCTAGCGGGAGGGCCCCACGAGCAGTACTTC. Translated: CASSALLAGGPHEQYF.